Listed below are T cell receptor beta chains from one sample, sequenced in a study of T cell changes during pregnancy in multiple sclerosis. Sequencing used immunoSEQ multiplex PCR; TCRdb keeps in-frame clones, though not all of them. Of some 77,000 clones detected, about 93% appear once; the ten largest clones hold roughly 2.6%. The source material was peripheral blood, sampled after pregnancy. Receptors were obtained from a female donor in good health, enrolled as a control in a pregnancy study. Both conserved end residues are part of each CDR3. The D gene is left open where the match is weak. Clone size is stated in some rows and not others, as once, few, many or a class when expanded.

cdr3_nt: TGTGCCAGCAGTTTATGGGGTCTGGGGCGTCGGAACACCGGGGAGCTGTTTTTT; cdr3_aa: CASSLWGLGRRNTGELFF; cdr3_length: 18; j_call: TRBJ2-2; d_call: NA; v_call: TRBV28; clone_size: NA
cdr3_nt: TGTGCCAGCAGTGTGGCGGGACAGAACTATGGCTACACCTTC; cdr3_aa: CASSVAGQNYGYTF; cdr3_length: 14; j_call: TRBJ1-2; d_call: TRBD1; v_call: TRBV6-1; clone_size: NA
cdr3_nt: TGTGCCAGCAGCCCGGACAGGGTTAACATTCAGTACTTC; cdr3_aa: CASSPDRVNIQYF; cdr3_length: 13; j_call: TRBJ2-4; d_call: TRBD1; v_call: TRBV7-2; clone_size: NA
cdr3_nt: TGTGCCAGCAGCCCCCGAGGGCTCGGCCAAGAGACCCAGTACTTC; cdr3_aa: CASSPRGLGQETQYF; cdr3_length: 15; j_call: TRBJ2-5; d_call: NA; v_call: TRBV13; clone_size: NA
cdr3_nt: TGTGCCAGCAGCTTAGAGGCGGGGGGGGAGCAGTTCTTC; cdr3_aa: CASSLEAGGEQFF; cdr3_length: 13; j_call: TRBJ2-1; d_call: TRBD2; v_call: TRBV11-2; clone_size: few
cdr3_nt: TGTGCCAGCTCAGCGACAGGGAGCACTGAAGCTTTCTTT; cdr3_aa: CASSATGSTEAFF; cdr3_length: 13; j_call: TRBJ1-1; d_call: TRBD1; v_call: TRBV18; clone_size: NA
cdr3_nt: TGTGCCAGCAGCCAAGAAGGCGGGTCTGGGGCCAACGTCCTGACTTTC; cdr3_aa: CASSQEGGSGANVLTF; cdr3_length: 16; j_call: TRBJ2-6; d_call: NA; v_call: TRBV4-2; clone_size: NA
cdr3_nt: TGTGCCAGCAGCCCAACCCTCGGACAGGACGAGCAGTACTTC; cdr3_aa: CASSPTLGQDEQYF; cdr3_length: 14; j_call: TRBJ2-7; d_call: TRBD1; v_call: TRBV5-4; clone_size: NA
cdr3_nt: TGTGCCAGCAGTGAACAGGCAGGGACTGAAGCTTTCTTT; cdr3_aa: CASSEQAGTEAFF; cdr3_length: 13; j_call: TRBJ1-1; d_call: NA; v_call: TRBV6-4; clone_size: NA
cdr3_nt: TGTGCCACCAGCAGAGAGCTAAGGAGGGACTACACCTTC; cdr3_aa: CATSRELRRDYTF; cdr3_length: 13; j_call: TRBJ1-2; d_call: NA; v_call: TRBV15; clone_size: NA
cdr3_nt: TGTGCCACCAGCAGAGAGCTAGAGGGAGGGGACTACAATGAGCAGTTCTTC; cdr3_aa: CATSRELEGGDYNEQFF; cdr3_length: 17; j_call: TRBJ2-1; d_call: TRBD2; v_call: TRBV15; clone_size: NA
cdr3_nt: TGTGCCAGCAGCTTCTTGTCCCAGGACACAGATACGCAGTATTTT; cdr3_aa: CASSFLSQDTDTQYF; cdr3_length: 15; j_call: TRBJ2-3; d_call: NA; v_call: TRBV7-9; clone_size: NA
cdr3_nt: TGTGCCAGCACTCCCCCTGGGCAGAGCTCCTACGAGCAGTACTTC; cdr3_aa: CASTPPGQSSYEQYF; cdr3_length: 15; j_call: TRBJ2-7; d_call: NA; v_call: TRBV6-6; clone_size: NA
cdr3_nt: TGTGCCAGCAGTGCCGCGGGGGAAAGCACAGATACGCAGTATTTT; cdr3_aa: CASSAAGESTDTQYF; cdr3_length: 15; j_call: TRBJ2-3; d_call: TRBD2; v_call: TRBV6-4; clone_size: NA
cdr3_nt: TGTGCCAGCAGCTTAAGGGGGACAGGGGGGGAATATGGCTACACCTTC; cdr3_aa: CASSLRGTGGEYGYTF; cdr3_length: 16; j_call: TRBJ1-2; d_call: TRBD1; v_call: TRBV28; clone_size: NA
cdr3_nt: TGTGCCAGCAGCTCTAAGCGGGAGAGCACAGATACGCAGTATTTT; cdr3_aa: CASSSKRESTDTQYF; cdr3_length: 15; j_call: TRBJ2-3; d_call: TRBD2; v_call: TRBV7-9; clone_size: NA
cdr3_nt: TGTGCCACCAGCAGAGAGGGGAGGCGAATGAACACTGAAGCTTTCTTT; cdr3_aa: CATSREGRRMNTEAFF; cdr3_length: 16; j_call: TRBJ1-1; d_call: NA; v_call: TRBV15; clone_size: NA
cdr3_nt: TGTGCCAGCAGCGAAGGGACTAGAAACAATGAGCAGTTCTTC; cdr3_aa: CASSEGTRNNEQFF; cdr3_length: 14; j_call: TRBJ2-1; d_call: TRBD2; v_call: TRBV9; clone_size: NA
cdr3_nt: TGTGCCAGCAGCTTAGGCGGGGGCACTGAAGCTTTCTTT; cdr3_aa: CASSLGGGTEAFF; cdr3_length: 13; j_call: TRBJ1-1; d_call: NA; v_call: TRBV7-3; clone_size: NA
cdr3_nt: TGCAGCGTTCAGGGGGCGCAAGGTGGCTACACCTTC; cdr3_aa: CSVQGAQGGYTF; cdr3_length: 12; j_call: TRBJ1-2; d_call: TRBD1; v_call: TRBV29-1; clone_size: NA
cdr3_nt: TGTGCCAGCTCCCCCACTAGCGGGATCGCGAACACCGGGGAGCTGTTTTTT; cdr3_aa: CASSPTSGIANTGELFF; cdr3_length: 17; j_call: TRBJ2-2; d_call: TRBD2; v_call: TRBV18; clone_size: NA
cdr3_nt: TGTGCCAGCAGCCCCGGGACAGTCACAGATACGCAGTATTTT; cdr3_aa: CASSPGTVTDTQYF; cdr3_length: 14; j_call: TRBJ2-3; d_call: TRBD1; v_call: TRBV7-2; clone_size: NA
cdr3_nt: TGCGCCAGCAGCCCCCACCGCGGGGATGGGGTAGGCGAGCAGTACTTC; cdr3_aa: CASSPHRGDGVGEQYF; cdr3_length: 16; j_call: TRBJ2-7; d_call: NA; v_call: TRBV5-1; clone_size: NA
cdr3_nt: TGTGCCAGCAGGGGTTTCACACAGATAACGCAGTATTTT; cdr3_aa: CASRGFTQITQYF; cdr3_length: 13; j_call: TRBJ2-3; d_call: NA; v_call: TRBV6-5; clone_size: NA
cdr3_nt: TGTGCCAGCTCCAATCAGTGGGGGGGCGATGGCTACACCTTC; cdr3_aa: CASSNQWGGDGYTF; cdr3_length: 14; j_call: TRBJ1-2; d_call: NA; v_call: TRBV7-2; clone_size: NA
cdr3_nt: TGTGCCAGCGGCCAGGGGCAGGTGGGGGGCTACACCTTC; cdr3_aa: CASGQGQVGGYTF; cdr3_length: 13; j_call: TRBJ1-2; d_call: NA; v_call: TRBV6-6; clone_size: once
cdr3_nt: TGTGCCAGCAGTTCGCTAACGTTCGGGTACCAAGAGACCCAGTACTTC; cdr3_aa: CASSSLTFGYQETQYF; cdr3_length: 16; j_call: TRBJ2-5; d_call: NA; v_call: TRBV28; clone_size: NA
cdr3_nt: TGTGCCAGTAGTAGGGGGGGTTGGGGAGGATATGGCAATCAGCCCCAGCATTTT; cdr3_aa: CASSRGGWGGYGNQPQHF; cdr3_length: 18; j_call: TRBJ1-5; d_call: NA; v_call: TRBV19; clone_size: NA
cdr3_nt: TGTGCCAGCACCTTACCAGGACAGGGGCACCGTTATGGCTACACCTTC; cdr3_aa: CASTLPGQGHRYGYTF; cdr3_length: 16; j_call: TRBJ1-2; d_call: TRBD1; v_call: TRBV6-6; clone_size: NA
cdr3_nt: TGTGCCACCAGCAGAGGGGGGGACAGCACTGAAGCTTTCTTT; cdr3_aa: CATSRGGDSTEAFF; cdr3_length: 14; j_call: TRBJ1-1; d_call: TRBD1; v_call: TRBV15; clone_size: NA
cdr3_nt: TGCGCCAGACCGGGACAGAGAGGCTTACGCGCTGAAGCTTTCTTT; cdr3_aa: CARPGQRGLRAEAFF; cdr3_length: 15; j_call: TRBJ1-1; d_call: TRBD1; v_call: TRBV5-1; clone_size: NA
cdr3_nt: TGTGCCAGCAGCTCGGCTGGGGCCAACGTCCTGACTTTC; cdr3_aa: CASSSAGANVLTF; cdr3_length: 13; j_call: TRBJ2-6; d_call: NA; v_call: TRBV7-3; clone_size: NA
cdr3_nt: TGTGCCAGCTCGCGACAGGGAGACAATGAGCAGTTCTTC; cdr3_aa: CASSRQGDNEQFF; cdr3_length: 13; j_call: TRBJ2-1; d_call: TRBD1; v_call: TRBV18; clone_size: NA
cdr3_nt: TGTGCCATCAGTGGTGGGGCCAGTAATTCACCCCTCCACTTT; cdr3_aa: CAISGGASNSPLHF; cdr3_length: 14; j_call: TRBJ1-6; d_call: NA; v_call: TRBV10-3; clone_size: NA
cdr3_nt: TGTGCCAGCAGCCCTCTCAGCGGGGTTGACTACGAGCAGTACTTC; cdr3_aa: CASSPLSGVDYEQYF; cdr3_length: 15; j_call: TRBJ2-7; d_call: TRBD2; v_call: TRBV27; clone_size: few
cdr3_nt: TGTGCCAGCAGCTTAATTGGGGGGACTAATGAAAAACTGTTTTTT; cdr3_aa: CASSLIGGTNEKLFF; cdr3_length: 15; j_call: TRBJ1-4; d_call: NA; v_call: TRBV7-3; clone_size: NA
cdr3_nt: TGTGCCAGCTCACCACCACCGGGGGATGGGCAGCCCCAGCATTTT; cdr3_aa: CASSPPPGDGQPQHF; cdr3_length: 15; j_call: TRBJ1-5; d_call: NA; v_call: TRBV18; clone_size: NA
cdr3_nt: TGCGCCAGCAGCCAAGGACAGGGCGGGAGCAATCAGCCCCAGCATTTT; cdr3_aa: CASSQGQGGSNQPQHF; cdr3_length: 16; j_call: TRBJ1-5; d_call: TRBD1; v_call: TRBV4-1; clone_size: NA
cdr3_nt: TGTGCCAGCACCCCGGGACAAAACACCGGGGAGCTGTTTTTT; cdr3_aa: CASTPGQNTGELFF; cdr3_length: 14; j_call: TRBJ2-2; d_call: NA; v_call: TRBV6-1; clone_size: NA
cdr3_nt: TGTGCCAGCAGCAGCCGGGACAAGGGGCAGAATGGCTACACCTTC; cdr3_aa: CASSSRDKGQNGYTF; cdr3_length: 15; j_call: TRBJ1-2; d_call: NA; v_call: TRBV7-9; clone_size: NA
cdr3_nt: TGTGCCAGCCGGGGGCCCCGGGACAGCTCCTACAATGAGCAGTTCTTC; cdr3_aa: CASRGPRDSSYNEQFF; cdr3_length: 16; j_call: TRBJ2-1; d_call: NA; v_call: TRBV2; clone_size: NA
cdr3_nt: TGTGCCAGCAGTGACGGTGGGGGGGGCTATGGCTACACCTTC; cdr3_aa: CASSDGGGGYGYTF; cdr3_length: 14; j_call: TRBJ1-2; d_call: NA; v_call: TRBV28; clone_size: NA
cdr3_nt: TGCGCCAGCAGCTTGGAGGCGGGGAACACTGAAGCTTTCTTT; cdr3_aa: CASSLEAGNTEAFF; cdr3_length: 14; j_call: TRBJ1-1; d_call: NA; v_call: TRBV5-1; clone_size: NA
cdr3_nt: TGTGCCAGCAGCTCCGACAGGAGTATAAACATTCAGTACTTC; cdr3_aa: CASSSDRSINIQYF; cdr3_length: 14; j_call: TRBJ2-4; d_call: NA; v_call: TRBV7-8; clone_size: NA
cdr3_nt: TGTGCCATCAGTGACCCGACAGGGATATCCGATGGAAATTCCAATGAGCAGTTCTTC; cdr3_aa: CAISDPTGISDGNSNEQFF; cdr3_length: 19; j_call: TRBJ2-1; d_call: TRBD1; v_call: TRBV10-3; clone_size: few
cdr3_nt: TGTGCCATTCATAGCGGGAACACAGATACGCAGTATTTT; cdr3_aa: CAIHSGNTDTQYF; cdr3_length: 13; j_call: TRBJ2-3; d_call: TRBD2; v_call: TRBV10-3; clone_size: NA
cdr3_nt: TGCGCCAGCAGCCAAGAGGCCGGCAGGCTCTACGAGCAGTACTTC; cdr3_aa: CASSQEAGRLYEQYF; cdr3_length: 15; j_call: TRBJ2-7; d_call: NA; v_call: TRBV4-3; clone_size: NA
cdr3_nt: TGTGCCAGCAGCTGGTCGGGTGGCTACACCTTC; cdr3_aa: CASSWSGGYTF; cdr3_length: 11; j_call: TRBJ1-2; d_call: NA; v_call: TRBV5-6; clone_size: NA
cdr3_nt: TGTGCCTGGAGTGTACGGGGAGGCAGGAACACTGAAGCTTTCTTT; cdr3_aa: CAWSVRGGRNTEAFF; cdr3_length: 15; j_call: TRBJ1-1; d_call: NA; v_call: TRBV30; clone_size: few
cdr3_nt: TGCGCCAGCAGCCCAGGGACTAACTATGGCTACACCTTC; cdr3_aa: CASSPGTNYGYTF; cdr3_length: 13; j_call: TRBJ1-2; d_call: NA; v_call: TRBV5-1; clone_size: NA
cdr3_nt: TGTGCCACCGGAGGGACAGGAGCGGACCAAGAGACCCAGTACTTC; cdr3_aa: CATGGTGADQETQYF; cdr3_length: 15; j_call: TRBJ2-5; d_call: TRBD1; v_call: TRBV15; clone_size: NA
cdr3_nt: TGCGCCAGCAGCTTGGAGCCTAGCGGCTCCTACAATGAGCAGTTCTTC; cdr3_aa: CASSLEPSGSYNEQFF; cdr3_length: 16; j_call: TRBJ2-1; d_call: TRBD2; v_call: TRBV5-1; clone_size: NA
cdr3_nt: TGTGCCAGCAGTCCGGGACAGGGGGTCACTGAAGCTTTCTTT; cdr3_aa: CASSPGQGVTEAFF; cdr3_length: 14; j_call: TRBJ1-1; d_call: TRBD1; v_call: TRBV27; clone_size: NA
cdr3_nt: TGTGCCAGCAGTTTACTCTCCCCCCCTGGAAACACCATATATTTT; cdr3_aa: CASSLLSPPGNTIYF; cdr3_length: 15; j_call: TRBJ1-3; d_call: NA; v_call: TRBV28; clone_size: NA
cdr3_nt: TGTGCCAGCAGTTTACAGGATTATCTTAGCAATCAGCCCCAGCATTTT; cdr3_aa: CASSLQDYLSNQPQHF; cdr3_length: 16; j_call: TRBJ1-5; d_call: NA; v_call: TRBV28; clone_size: NA